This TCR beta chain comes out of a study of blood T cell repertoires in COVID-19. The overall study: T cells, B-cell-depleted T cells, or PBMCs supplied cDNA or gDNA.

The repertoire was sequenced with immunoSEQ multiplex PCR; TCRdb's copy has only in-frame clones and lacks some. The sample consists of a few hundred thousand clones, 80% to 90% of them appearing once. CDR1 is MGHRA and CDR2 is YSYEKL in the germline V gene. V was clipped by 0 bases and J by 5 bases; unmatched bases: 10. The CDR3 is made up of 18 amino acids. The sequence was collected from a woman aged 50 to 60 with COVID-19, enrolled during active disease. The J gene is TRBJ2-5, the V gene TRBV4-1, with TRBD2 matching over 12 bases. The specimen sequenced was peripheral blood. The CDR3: CASSQDLRLAGGPETQYF. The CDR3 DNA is TGCGCCAGCAGCCAAGATCTTAGGCTAGCGGGAGGGCCCGAGACCCAGTACTTC.